Presented here are 17 T cell receptor beta chains from one specimen sequenced in a study of T cell responses to AZD1222 COVID-19 vaccine. Assay used: immunoSEQ multiplex PCR; TCRdb lists only in-frame clones, some missing. Of 98,000 or so clones listed, about 92% are singletons. Sequenced here: peripheral blood, sampled on day 0 of MenACWY control vaccination. The receptors were gathered from an adult in good health.

The chain couples TRBV9 to TRBJ1-6; a possible D gene is TRBD1 (5 bases). The CDR3 has 15 amino acids. Germline V lookup: CDR1 SGDLS, CDR2 YYNGEE. Trimming shortened V by 4 bases and J by 9 bases, and 17 bases separated the two germline ends. The CDR3 here is CASSPVRDRTSPLHF. DNA of the CDR3: TGTGCCAGCAGCCCAGTCCGGGACCGAACTTCACCCCTCCACTTT.

V is TRBV2 and J is TRBJ2-2; 9 nucleotides line up with TRBD2. There are 14 residues in the CDR3. J gave up 4 bases and V 7 bases, and 4 bases lay outside the gene matches. The V gene's germline CDR1 is SNHLY and CDR2 FYNNEI. Written as DNA, the CDR3 is TGTGCCAGCATCCCTAGCGGGGTCACCGGGGAGCTGTTTTTT. Its translation is CASIPSGVTGELFF.

This clone has a single count. The rearrangement links TRBV19 to TRBJ1-2; no reliable D call. Germline CDR1 is LNHDA and CDR2 is SQIVND (reference sequence). Trimming removed 3 bases from V and 5 bases from J, with 25 bases in between. This CDR3 comprises 18 residues. CDR3 sequence (DNA): TGTGCCAGTAGTATCTTAATTCGAGGCCAGGAGGAGGGATATGGCTACACCTTC. It yields the protein CASSILIRGQEEGYGYTF.

The chain links TRBV7-2 to TRBJ2-4; TRBD2 aligns across 8 bases. After removal of 1 base from V and 7 bases from J, the junction contained 9 bases not matched to a gene. Germline CDR1 is SGHTA and CDR2 is FQGNSA. This CDR3 is built from 16 residues. The CDR3 DNA sequence: TGTGCCAGCAGCTTAGGCTACGGGGGGGCCTCGAACATTCAGTACTTC. Translating it yields CASSLGYGGASNIQYF. The full variable domain, in which reference TRBV7-2 and TRBJ2-4 provide the parts outside the CDR3, is GAGVSQSPSNKVTEKGKDVELRCDPISGHTALYWYRQSLGQGLEFLIYFQGNSAPDKSGLPSDRFSAERTGGSVSTLTIQRTQQEDSAVYLCASSLGYGGASNIQYFGAGTRLSVL.

The chain recombines TRBV5-1 with TRBJ1-4; 8 bases map to TRBD1. Germline loops: CDR1 SGHRS, CDR2 YFSETQ. This CDR3 has 15 amino acids. The V gene end was trimmed by 1 base and the J gene end by 8 bases; junction bases not matched to a gene: 7. DNA for the CDR3: TGCGCCAGCAGCTTGCAGTCAGGGGGCTTGGAAAAACTGTTTTTT. Translation: CASSLQSGGLEKLFF.

This chain joins TRBV4-3 and TRBJ2-7, with TRBD2 matching 9 bases. Trimming took 0 bases from V and 0 from J; bases not matched to a gene: 6. Per germline, CDR1 LGHNA and CDR2 YSLEER. The CDR3 has 17 amino acids. DNA for the CDR3: TGCGCCAGCAGCCAAGATGGCCTAGCGGGGAGCTCCTACGAGCAGTACTTC. This encodes CASSQDGLAGSSYEQYF.

The CDR3 nucleotides read TGTGCCAGTAGTATAGATCCAGGTGGTCAGCCCCAGCATTTT. Its protein product is CASSIDPGGQPQHF. J is TRBJ1-5 and V is TRBV19; D is ambiguous. Trimming stripped 0 bases from V and 6 bases from J, with 9 bases between. CDR1 is LNHDA, CDR2 SQIVND, per germline (reference sequence). The CDR3 contains 14 residues. Full variable domain (remainder filled in from reference TRBV19 and TRBJ1-5): DGGITQSPKYLFRKEGQNVTLSCEQNLNHDAMYWYRQDPGQGLRLIYYSQIVNDFQKGDIAEGYSVSREKKESFPLTVTSAQKNPTAFYLCASSIDPGGQPQHFGDGTRLSIL.

The table lists this clone with a count of one. The rearrangement links TRBV6-5 to TRBJ2-7; 7 bases align to TRBD1. CDR1 MNHEY and CDR2 SVGAGI come from the germline V gene. V was clipped by 4 bases and J by 2 bases; unmatched bases: 8. CDR3 length: 15 residues. CDR3 amino acids: CASSFGQEEPYEQYF. The CDR3 DNA sequence: TGTGCCAGCAGTTTCGGACAGGAGGAGCCCTACGAGCAGTACTTC.

The rearrangement links TRBV9 to TRBJ2-3; 8 nucleotides line up with TRBD2. V lost 0 bases and J lost 4; bases outside the gene matches: 13. The V gene's germline CDR1 is SGDLS and CDR2 YYNGEE. CDR3 length: 18 residues. The DNA of the CDR3 is TGTGCCAGCAGCGTAGGGCGCTTTACGCGGGGGGCCCCAGATACGCAGTATTTT. This codes for CASSVGRFTRGAPDTQYF.

The chain uses TRBV6-1 and TRBJ1-4, with 8 bases aligning to TRBD1. Per germline, CDR1 MNHNS and CDR2 SASEGT. This CDR3 is 16 amino acids long. Germline trimming cut 1 base from V and 8 bases from J; bases unmatched to any gene: 9. The CDR3 DNA is TGTGCCAGCAGTGAAGATACGGACAGGGAAGGGGAAAAACTGTTTTTT. This gives the protein CASSEDTDREGEKLFF.

V is TRBV27 and J is TRBJ1-6, with D possibly TRBD1 on 5 matching bases. Trimming removed 6 bases at V and 10 bases at J, with 16 bases between. The CDR3 has 14 amino acids. CDR1 and CDR2 from the germline V gene are MNHEY and SMNVEV (reference sequence). CDR3 sequence: CASSPGGRYSPLHF. CDR3 DNA sequence: TGTGCCAGCAGCCCGGGGGGACGGTACTCACCCCTCCACTTT.

V and J are TRBV5-4 and TRBJ2-3; perhaps TRBD1 as D (5 bases). Germline V gene lookup returns CDR1 SGHNT and CDR2 YYREEE (reference sequence). This CDR3 region has 15 residues. The V and J ends lost 3 bases and 0 bases respectively, with 11 bases between them. The CDR3 reads CASSSSRGSTDTQYF. CDR3 nucleotides: TGTGCCAGCAGCTCGAGTAGGGGTAGCACAGATACGCAGTATTTT.

The chain combines TRBV4-3 with TRBJ1-1; 9 bases are a match to TRBD1. Germline V gene sequence: CDR1 LGHNA, CDR2 YSLEER. Trimming cost V 3 bases and J 2 bases; bases outside gene matches: 7. This CDR3 contains 16 residues. The CDR3 sequence: CASSQRTGVGNTEAFF. As DNA, the CDR3 is TGCGCCAGCAGCCAGAGGACAGGGGTAGGAAACACTGAAGCTTTCTTT.

This chain links TRBV6-5 with TRBJ1-1, with D possibly TRBD1 on 6 matching bases. From germline, CDR1 is MNHEY and CDR2 SVGAGI. V dropped 4 bases and J dropped 0 bases, with 9 bases sitting between them. CDR3 size: 14 residues. CDR3 sequence: CASSWRGVNTEAFF. For the CDR3, the DNA is TGTGCCAGCAGTTGGAGGGGGGTGAACACTGAAGCTTTCTTT.

J is TRBJ2-5 and V is TRBV9; TRBD2 aligns across 7 bases. This CDR3 is 17 amino acids long. CDR1 and CDR2 from the germline V gene are SGDLS and YYNGEE. The V and J ends lost 3 bases and 0 bases, in that order; junction bases with no gene match: 11. In nucleotides, the CDR3 is TGTGCCAGCAGCGCAGGGACGGGGAGGGATTACCAAGAGACCCAGTACTTC. Translating it yields CASSAGTGRDYQETQYF. The full variable domain, its missing parts supplied by reference TRBV9 and TRBJ2-5, is DSGVTQTPKHLITATGQRVTLRCSPRSGDLSVYWYQQSLDQGLQFLIQYYNGEERAKGNILERFSAQQFPDLHSELNLSSLELGDSALYFCASSAGTGRDYQETQYFGPGTRLLVL.

This rearrangement joins TRBV10-3 to TRBJ2-7; 7 nucleotides line up with TRBD1. Germline V gene lookup returns CDR1 ENHRY and CDR2 SYGVKD. The CDR3 covers 11 residues. The trim removed 10 bases at V and 2 bases at J, leaving 2 bases unmatched. CDR3 nucleotide sequence: TGTGCCACCCAGGGGGCCTACGAGCAGTACTTC. Translating gives CATQGAYEQYF.

The chain employs TRBV30 and TRBJ1-1, with a weak D call TRBD1 (5 bases). Trimming left V 5 bases short and J 7 bases short, with 14 bases between. There are 12 residues in the CDR3. Germline values: CDR1 GTSNPN, CDR2 SVGIG (reference sequence). The CDR3 region is CAWDGTRVEAFF. For the CDR3, the DNA is TGTGCCTGGGATGGGACGCGGGTTGAAGCTTTCTTT.